This T cell receptor (beta chain) was recorded in a study of shared clonotypes between healthy human individuals. Study observations and caveats: Approximately 5.1% was the fraction of naive CD4 clonotypes found shared across a few donors. A reduction in generation probabilities was seen for non-shared clonotypes relative to those shared by all four donors.

Germline loops: CDR1 SGHRS, CDR2 YFSETQ. The CDR3 has 16 residues. V lost 1 base to trimming and J lost 3 bases, with 14 bases between them. Worth noting for this clone: The antigen is unknown.

Naive CD8 cells comprised CD45RO-negative, CCR7-positively selected cells, excluding terminally differentiated effector memory CD45RA+ cells. Researchers ran the assay at a deep level. TCRdb keeps only in-frame clones here, not all; method: immunoSEQ multiplex PCR. The table lists about 2.1 million clones, 85% to 95% of them singletons. The specimen sequenced was naive CD8+ T cells from PBMCs. This TCR came from a man between 18 and 35 years old in good health. Some clones in this sample may be carry-over from other donors' samples. The chain employs TRBV5-1 and TRBJ1-5, with no clear D. The CDR3 coding sequence is TGCGCCAGCAGCTTGCGGGCCGCCCGGACCAATCAGCCCCAGCATTTT. This codes for CASSLRAARTNQPQHF.